Detailed here is one TCR beta chain. Its antigen specificity is not known. No much larger clone is present one base from it, and per-base qualities are unavailable. This sample is drawn from a study of shared clonotypes between healthy human individuals (dated by TCRdb to the early 2020s). Regarding the research as a whole: The cohort comprised two women and three men aged 18 to 49 years. Per donor, three plates each were used for CD4 naive and CD4 memory, two for CD8 naive, and one for CD8 memory. To estimate repertoire size and how much clonotypes are shared between individuals, the study performed deep sequencing of blood TCR repertoires from 4 to 6 healthy adults. Different laboratories and diverse techniques were used to prepare libraries and sequence TCR repertoires, to increase sequencing depth and limit assay-specific biases. Leukapheresis yielded between about 0.9 and 10 billion PBMCs per donor.

The donors were healthy, HIV-negative adults with no recently reported acute infections or vaccinations. All donors were Caucasian adults living in Nashville, Tennessee, USA. CD4+ T cells were enriched by magnetic negative selection, after which naive cells were positively selected on CD45RA and the negative fraction was taken as the memory subset. Blood was collected by leukapheresis, and PBMCs were isolated by Ficoll-Histopaque density gradient centrifugation and then cryopreserved in liquid nitrogen vapor phase. Analytical flow cytometry was used to check the purity and quantity of every magnetically sorted T cell population. Genomic DNA was isolated from each sorted fraction and quantified by UV absorbance on a Nanodrop 2000c. TCR CDR3 regions were amplified from genomic DNA by multiplex PCR using the deep immunoSEQ assay. Extracted genomic DNA from each cell subset was distributed evenly across all wells of several immunoSEQ 96-well plates, and each plate was treated as a replicate. For sorted subsets, approximately 190 ng genomic DNA, equal to about 30,000 T cell genomes, was loaded into each replicate PCR. The purified libraries were quantified using a Qubit 3.0 fluorometer, sized with a Bioanalyzer 2100, and then quantified again using the KAPA Library Quantification kit. Every immunoSEQ 96-well plate was sequenced on a separate single-read 150-cycle Illumina NextSeq 550 flow cell. Per the authors' processing: Because only junctional sequences without quality scores were contained in the immunoSEQ output, filtering matching that applied to full-length reads could not be performed. Sequences were annotated with PyIR, a Python wrapper for IgBLAST v1.9, using IMGT germline references to assign V/J genes and CDR3. Reads were removed for weak V/J assignments (E-value above 1e-6), missing CDR3, stop codons, out-of-frame junctions, or ambiguous translated residues. V3J clonotypes were defined by identical inferred V gene, J gene, and CDR3 amino acid sequence. Percentage overlap between repertoires was computed as shared unique clonotypes divided by the size of the smaller repertoire. Richness of each repertoire was evaluated using RTK rarefaction, the Chao1 estimator, and Recon v2.1 estimates of unobserved clonotypes. Generation probabilities for all TCRbeta clonotypes obtained by the gDNA method from a handful of donors were computed using OLGA. TCRdb carries this immuneACCESS record with in-frame sequences only. Its versions omit some clonotypes, under half of them owing to an unresolved V gene in the studies checked, with the rest unexplained. V, J and clone size are taken as reported in that table, and D and trimming were inferred from the DNA itself. The sample includes 900,000 to 1,200,000 clones, with 78% observed a single time. The ten most abundant clones make up 0.55% to 0.7% of the sample.

Study-wide conclusions, independent of this receptor: The genetic and exposure-history diversity represented was limited by the small number of donors. Only blood was sampled, and tissue TCR repertoires likely differ from those in blood. When a few donors were compared, the shared fraction of clonotypes was around 5% for naive CD4, roughly 3.4% for naive CD8, about 2.5% for memory CD4, and 0.4% for memory CD8. Higher generation probabilities were observed for clonotypes shared by all four sorted-subset donors than for non-shared clonotypes. Pairwise subsampling indicated that sequencing depth was expected to affect the degree of clonotype sharing among donors. Rarefaction of sorted-subset datasets indicated incomplete sequencing despite the large sequencing depth. Naive subsets generally had larger estimated clonotype richness than memory subsets.

Sequencing used memory CD4+ T cells from PBMCs. The sample's cell subset or site, from its label and the paper: CD45RA-negative fraction. The clonotype was recovered from a man younger than 35 in good health. Some clones in this sample may be carry-over from other donors' samples.

The nucleotides are TGTGCCAGCAGTTTAATCACCGGGGAGCTGTTTTTT. Its coded protein is CASSLITGELFF. The sequence is built from TRBV27 and TRBJ2-2, with no confidently assigned D gene. The CDR3 runs 12 amino acids, cysteine and phenylalanine included. The sequence is cut down to CDR3 DNA, 36 bases in frame from base 1. V is cut by 2 bases and J by 4 bases, and the space between the germline ends is 2 bases. The germline V gene (reference sequence) specifies MNHEY as CDR1 and SMNVEV as CDR2.